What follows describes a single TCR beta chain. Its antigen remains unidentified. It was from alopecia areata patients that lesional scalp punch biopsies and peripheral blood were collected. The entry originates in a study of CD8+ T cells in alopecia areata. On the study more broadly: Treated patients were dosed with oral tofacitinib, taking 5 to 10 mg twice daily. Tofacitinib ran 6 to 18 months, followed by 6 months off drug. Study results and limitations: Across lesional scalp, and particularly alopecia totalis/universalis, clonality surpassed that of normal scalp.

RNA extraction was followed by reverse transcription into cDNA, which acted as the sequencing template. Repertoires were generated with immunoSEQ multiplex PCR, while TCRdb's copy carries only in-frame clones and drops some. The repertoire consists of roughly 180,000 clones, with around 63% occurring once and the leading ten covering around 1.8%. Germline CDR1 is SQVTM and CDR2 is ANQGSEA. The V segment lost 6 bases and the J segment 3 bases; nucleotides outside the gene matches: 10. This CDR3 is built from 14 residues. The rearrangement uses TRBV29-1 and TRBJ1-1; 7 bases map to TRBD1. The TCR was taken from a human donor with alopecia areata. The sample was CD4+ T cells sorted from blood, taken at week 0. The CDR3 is CSVRGQRLDTEAFF. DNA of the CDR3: TGCAGCGTGAGGGGGCAAAGGCTTGACACTGAAGCTTTCTTT.